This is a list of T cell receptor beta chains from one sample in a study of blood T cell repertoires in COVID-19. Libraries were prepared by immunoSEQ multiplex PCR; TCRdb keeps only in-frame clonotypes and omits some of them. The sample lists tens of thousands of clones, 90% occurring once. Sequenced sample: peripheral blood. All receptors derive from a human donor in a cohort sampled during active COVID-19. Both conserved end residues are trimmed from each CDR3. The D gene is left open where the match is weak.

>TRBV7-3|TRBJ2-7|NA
ASSLQGGSYEQY
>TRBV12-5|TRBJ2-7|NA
APGGKHYEQY
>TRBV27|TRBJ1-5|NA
ASSFGGALGNQPQH
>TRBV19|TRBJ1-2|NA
ASRTRDGYT
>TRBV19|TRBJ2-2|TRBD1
ASSGTGGNTGELF
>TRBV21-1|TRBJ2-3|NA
ASSKALRADSSTDTQY
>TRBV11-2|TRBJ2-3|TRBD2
ASSKAASGGLVAQY
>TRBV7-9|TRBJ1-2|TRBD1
ASSVGQGINYGYT
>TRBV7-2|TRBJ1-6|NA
ASSPSSYNSPLH
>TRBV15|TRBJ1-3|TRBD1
ATSWGQGSGNTIY
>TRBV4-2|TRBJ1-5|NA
ASSQDRQTNQPQH
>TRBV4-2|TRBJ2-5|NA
ASTRGWGETQY
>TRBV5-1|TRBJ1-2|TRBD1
ASSLLQGGYGYT
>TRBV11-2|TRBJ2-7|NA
ASSSGTGFLYEQY
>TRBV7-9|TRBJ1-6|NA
ASSPPGPGTGNSPLH
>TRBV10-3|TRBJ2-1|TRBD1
AISDGQGSNEQF
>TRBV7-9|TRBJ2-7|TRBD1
ASSSPRSRPTGTAYEQY
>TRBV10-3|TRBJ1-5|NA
AISGGGEQPQH
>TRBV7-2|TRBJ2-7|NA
ASSLSTGRNEQY
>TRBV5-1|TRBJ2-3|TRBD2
ASSQTSGGAIRGTDTQY
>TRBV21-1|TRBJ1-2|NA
ASSKGGADRRDDIPACGYT
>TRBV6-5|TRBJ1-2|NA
ASNRGTQANYGYT
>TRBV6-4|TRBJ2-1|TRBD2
ASSDHGGANNEQF
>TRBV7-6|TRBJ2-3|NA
ASSARTVRTDTQY
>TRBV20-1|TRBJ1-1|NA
SASRGSEAF
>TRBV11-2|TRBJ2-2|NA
ASSSRTGRAGELF
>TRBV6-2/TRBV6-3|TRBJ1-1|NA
ASSYVIGGQNTEAF
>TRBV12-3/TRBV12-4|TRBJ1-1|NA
ASRDSFTEAF
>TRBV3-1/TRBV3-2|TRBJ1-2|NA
ASSQDSGIVPYGYT
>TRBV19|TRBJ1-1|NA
ASVPVGGQDTEAF
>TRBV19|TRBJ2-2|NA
ASSITGNTGELF
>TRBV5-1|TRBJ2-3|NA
ASSLARISTDTQY
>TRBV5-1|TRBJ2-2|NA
ASSLADREAGELF
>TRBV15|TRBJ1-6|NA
ATSLGTSKESPLH
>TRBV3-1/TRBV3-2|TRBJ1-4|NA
ASSQDLGEKLF
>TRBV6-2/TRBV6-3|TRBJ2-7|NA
ASSYNAAGSSYEQY
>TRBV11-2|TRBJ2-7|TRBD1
ASSPIRMDRRTYEQY
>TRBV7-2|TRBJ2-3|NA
ASSLWGVGDTQY
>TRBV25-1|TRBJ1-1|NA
ASRQGLNTEAF
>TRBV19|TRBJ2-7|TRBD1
ASRPQGVKGYEQY
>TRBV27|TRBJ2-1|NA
ASSRWERDNEQF
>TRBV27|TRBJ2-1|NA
ASSLIAPTGSKYEQF
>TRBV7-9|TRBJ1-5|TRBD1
ASSITGTGGGPQH
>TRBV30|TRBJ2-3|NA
AWRVVGPDTQY
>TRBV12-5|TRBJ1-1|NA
ASGFMPHTAF
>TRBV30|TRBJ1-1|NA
AWSGQENTEAF
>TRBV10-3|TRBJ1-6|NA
AISESAGRSSPLH
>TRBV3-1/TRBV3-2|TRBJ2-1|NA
ASSQVQPANEQF
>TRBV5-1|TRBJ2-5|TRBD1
ASSIQGTVRETQY
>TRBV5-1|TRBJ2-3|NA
ASSLDNTQY
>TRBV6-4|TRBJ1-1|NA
ASSVGRGNQAF
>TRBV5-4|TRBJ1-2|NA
ASSLEVSGYGYT
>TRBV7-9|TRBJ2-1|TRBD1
ASSSSTGDEQF
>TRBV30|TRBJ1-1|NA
AWSIRRGSNTEAF
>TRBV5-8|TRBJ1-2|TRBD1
ASSRRDRGDGYT